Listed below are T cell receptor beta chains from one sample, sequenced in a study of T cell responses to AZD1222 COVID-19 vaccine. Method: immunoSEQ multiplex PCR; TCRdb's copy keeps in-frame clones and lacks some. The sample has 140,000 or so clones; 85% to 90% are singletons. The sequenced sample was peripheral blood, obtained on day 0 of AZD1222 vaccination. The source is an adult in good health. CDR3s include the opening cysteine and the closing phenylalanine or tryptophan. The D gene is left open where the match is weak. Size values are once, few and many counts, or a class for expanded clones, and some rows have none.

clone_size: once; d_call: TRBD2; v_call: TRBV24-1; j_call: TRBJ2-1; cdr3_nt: TGTGCCACACAGGACACCGGACTAGCCTACAATGAGCAGTTCTTC; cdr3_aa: CATQDTGLAYNEQFF
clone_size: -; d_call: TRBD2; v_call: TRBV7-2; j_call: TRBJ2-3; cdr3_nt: TGTGCCAGCAGCCTAAACTTAGCGGGAGGGACCACAGATACGCAGTATTTT; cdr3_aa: CASSLNLAGGTTDTQYF
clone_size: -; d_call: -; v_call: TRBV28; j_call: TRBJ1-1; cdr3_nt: TGTGCCAGCAGTTCAGGGTCCACTGAAGCTTTCTTT; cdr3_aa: CASSSGSTEAFF
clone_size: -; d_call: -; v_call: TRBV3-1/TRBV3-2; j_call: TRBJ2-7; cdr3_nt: TGTGCCAGCAGCCCGTGGAGCGGCTACGAGCAGTACTTC; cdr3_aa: CASSPWSGYEQYF
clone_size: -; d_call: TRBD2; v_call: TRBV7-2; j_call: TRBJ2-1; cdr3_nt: TGTGCCAGCAGCCCCGGGAGCGGGGGCCGGCAGCTAGAGCAGTTCTTC; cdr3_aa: CASSPGSGGRQLEQFF
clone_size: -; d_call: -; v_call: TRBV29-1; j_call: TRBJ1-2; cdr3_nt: TGCAGCGTGACCGGGACACGGACCTATGGCTACACCTTC; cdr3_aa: CSVTGTRTYGYTF
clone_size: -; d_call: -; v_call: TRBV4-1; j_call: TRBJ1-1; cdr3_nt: TGCGCCAGCAGCCAAGAGCAGGTTATGAACACTGAAGCTTTCTTT; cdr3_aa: CASSQEQVMNTEAFF
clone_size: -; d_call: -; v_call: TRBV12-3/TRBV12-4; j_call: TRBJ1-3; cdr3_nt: TGTGCCAGCACCCCTGGCAATGGAAACACCATATATTTT; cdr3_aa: CASTPGNGNTIYF
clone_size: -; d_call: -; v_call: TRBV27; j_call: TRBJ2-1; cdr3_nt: TGTGCCAGCAGTGCTGCCCCAAATGAGCAGTTCTTC; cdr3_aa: CASSAAPNEQFF
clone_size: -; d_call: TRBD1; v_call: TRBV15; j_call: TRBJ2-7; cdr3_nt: TGTGCCACCAGCGGCTGGACAGGATTCTACGAGCAGTACTTC; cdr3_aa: CATSGWTGFYEQYF
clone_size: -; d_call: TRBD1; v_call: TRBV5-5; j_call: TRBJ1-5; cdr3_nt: TGTGCCAGCAGCCCCCTGCACCGGGACAGGGTAGTCAGTCAGCCCCAGCATTTT; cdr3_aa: CASSPLHRDRVVSQPQHF
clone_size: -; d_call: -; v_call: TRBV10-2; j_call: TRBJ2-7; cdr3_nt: TGCGCCAGCAGTGCACACGCCTACGAGCAGTACTTC; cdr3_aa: CASSAHAYEQYF
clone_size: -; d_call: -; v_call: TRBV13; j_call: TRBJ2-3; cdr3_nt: TGTGCCAGCAGCTCCGCCGGTAGCGATACGCAGTATTTT; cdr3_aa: CASSSAGSDTQYF
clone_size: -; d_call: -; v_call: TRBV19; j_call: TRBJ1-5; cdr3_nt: TGTGCCAGTATGGTCAGGCTTGGGAGCAATCAGCCCCAGCATTTT; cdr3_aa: CASMVRLGSNQPQHF
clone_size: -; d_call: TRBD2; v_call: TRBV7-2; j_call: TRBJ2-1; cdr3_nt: TGTGCCAGCAGCTTAGAAGGGACTAGTCTAAGAAGTGACAATGAGCAGTTCTTC; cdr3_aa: CASSLEGTSLRSDNEQFF
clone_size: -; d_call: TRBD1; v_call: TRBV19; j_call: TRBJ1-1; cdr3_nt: TGTGCCAGCCAGGGGGCGTCGAACACTGAAGCTTTCTTT; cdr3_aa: CASQGASNTEAFF
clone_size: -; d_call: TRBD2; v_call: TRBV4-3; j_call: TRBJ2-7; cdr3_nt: TGCGCCAGCAGCCAAGAAGCTAGCGGGAGCTCCGAGCAGTACTTC; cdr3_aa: CASSQEASGSSEQYF
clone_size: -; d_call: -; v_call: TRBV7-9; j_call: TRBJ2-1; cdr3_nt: TGTGCCAGCAGATTCAGGGAGGAACAGTTCTTC; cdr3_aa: CASRFREEQFF
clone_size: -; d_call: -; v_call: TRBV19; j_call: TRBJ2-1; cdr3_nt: TGTGCCAGTAGTGGGGACAATCGGCGCGAGCAGTTCTTC; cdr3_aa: CASSGDNRREQFF
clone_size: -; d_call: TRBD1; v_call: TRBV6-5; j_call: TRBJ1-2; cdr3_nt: TGTGCCAGCAGACCCTCCCCGGGACAGGCATCAACCACCTTC; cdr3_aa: CASRPSPGQASTTF
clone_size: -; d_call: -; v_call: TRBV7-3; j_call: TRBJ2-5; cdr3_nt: TGTGCCAGCAGCTTGAGGGGGCAAGAGACCCAGTACTTC; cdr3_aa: CASSLRGQETQYF
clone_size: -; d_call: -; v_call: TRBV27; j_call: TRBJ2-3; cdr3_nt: TGTGCCAGCAGTCCCCTTATGGGAGTGAAAGATACGCAGTATTTT; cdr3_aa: CASSPLMGVKDTQYF
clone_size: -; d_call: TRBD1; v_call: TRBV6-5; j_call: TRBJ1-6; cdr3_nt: TGTGCCAGCAGTTACGAGGGGACAGTTAATTCACCCCTCCACTTT; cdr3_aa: CASSYEGTVNSPLHF
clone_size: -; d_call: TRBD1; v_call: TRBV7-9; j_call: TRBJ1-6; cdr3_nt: TGTGCCAGCAGCAGCAGGGACAGGGGCTTGGATAATTCACCCCTCCACTTT; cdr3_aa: CASSSRDRGLDNSPLHF
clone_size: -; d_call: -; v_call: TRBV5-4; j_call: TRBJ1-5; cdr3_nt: TGTGCCAGCAGCTTGACCCCCACTCAGCCCCAGCATTTT; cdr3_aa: CASSLTPTQPQHF
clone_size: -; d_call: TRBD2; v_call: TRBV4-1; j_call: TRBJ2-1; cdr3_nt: TGCGCCAGCAGCCAAGGGGGAGGGCCCGGCAATGAGCAGTTCTTC; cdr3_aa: CASSQGGGPGNEQFF
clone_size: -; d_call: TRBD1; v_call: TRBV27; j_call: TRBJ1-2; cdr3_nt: TGTGCCAGCACTCAGGGGGCGGGCTATGGCTACACCTTC; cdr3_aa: CASTQGAGYGYTF
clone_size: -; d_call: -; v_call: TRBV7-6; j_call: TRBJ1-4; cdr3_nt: TGTGCCAGCAGCTTAGTTAGATTTGGGGAAAAACTGTTTTTT; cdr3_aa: CASSLVRFGEKLFF
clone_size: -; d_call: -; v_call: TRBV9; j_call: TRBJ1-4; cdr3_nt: TGTGCCAGCAGCGGGTCGGGGGGAACTAATGAAAAACTGTTTTTT; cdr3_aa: CASSGSGGTNEKLFF
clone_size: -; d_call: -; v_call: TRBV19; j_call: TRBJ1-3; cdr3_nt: TGTGCCAGTAGTATCGACCGTGGGAACACCATATATTTT; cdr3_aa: CASSIDRGNTIYF
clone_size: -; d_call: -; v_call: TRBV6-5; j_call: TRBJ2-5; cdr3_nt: TGTGCCAGCAACCCTCTCCCAGAGACCCAGTACTTC; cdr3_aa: CASNPLPETQYF
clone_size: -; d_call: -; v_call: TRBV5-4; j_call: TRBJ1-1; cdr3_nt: TGTGCCAGCAGCACAGAGACAGGCCGAGGTAACACTGAAGCTTTCTTT; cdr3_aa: CASSTETGRGNTEAFF
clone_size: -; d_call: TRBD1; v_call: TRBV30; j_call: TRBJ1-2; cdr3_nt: TGTGCCTGGACCTTGGACAGGGTCGACTATGGCTACACCTTC; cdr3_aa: CAWTLDRVDYGYTF
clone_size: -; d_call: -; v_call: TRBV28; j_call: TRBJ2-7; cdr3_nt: TGTGCCAGCAGTCCGGTCCGGGTGGGCTACGAGCAGTACTTC; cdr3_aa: CASSPVRVGYEQYF
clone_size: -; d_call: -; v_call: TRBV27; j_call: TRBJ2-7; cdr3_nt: TGTGCCAGCAGTCCACAACAGCGGGAGCAGTACTTC; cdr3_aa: CASSPQQREQYF
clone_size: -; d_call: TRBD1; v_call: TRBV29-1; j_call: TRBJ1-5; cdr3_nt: TGCAGCGCCGGGACAGGGAACAATCAGCCCCAGCATTTT; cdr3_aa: CSAGTGNNQPQHF
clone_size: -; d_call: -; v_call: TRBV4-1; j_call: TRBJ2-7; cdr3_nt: TGCGCCAGCAGCCAACTTGACCTCGTCACCTCCTACGAGCAGTACTTC; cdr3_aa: CASSQLDLVTSYEQYF
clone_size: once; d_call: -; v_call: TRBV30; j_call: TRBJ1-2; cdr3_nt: TGTGCCTGGAGTATCCCCGGGCGTCGGGGGAACTATGGCTACACCTTC; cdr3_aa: CAWSIPGRRGNYGYTF
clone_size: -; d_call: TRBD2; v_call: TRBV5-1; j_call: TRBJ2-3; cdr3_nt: TGCGCCAGCAGCCCCCTAGCGGGAGGGGTTGCAGATACGCAGTATTTT; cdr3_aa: CASSPLAGGVADTQYF
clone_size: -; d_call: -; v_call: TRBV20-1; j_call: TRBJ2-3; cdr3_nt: TGCAGTGCTAGTACGTTCTCGGAGTTTCGCACAGATACGCAGTATTTT; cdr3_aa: CSASTFSEFRTDTQYF
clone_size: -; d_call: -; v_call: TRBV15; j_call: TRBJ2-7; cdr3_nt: TGTGCCACCAGCAAATGGGACGCCACACCCTACGAGCAGTACTTC; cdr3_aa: CATSKWDATPYEQYF
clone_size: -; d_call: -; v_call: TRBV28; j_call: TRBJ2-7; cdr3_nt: TGTGCCAGCAGCCCCAATCTCTACGAGCAGTACTTC; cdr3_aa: CASSPNLYEQYF
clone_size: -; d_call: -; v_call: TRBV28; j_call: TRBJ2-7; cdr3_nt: TGTGCCAGCAGTCCCGGGTCTTCCTTGGAGCAGTACTTC; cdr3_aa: CASSPGSSLEQYF
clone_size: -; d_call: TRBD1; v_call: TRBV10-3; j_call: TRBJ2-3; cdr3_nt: TGTGCCTCAAAACAGGGGGTCACAGATACGCAGTATTTT; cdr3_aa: CASKQGVTDTQYF
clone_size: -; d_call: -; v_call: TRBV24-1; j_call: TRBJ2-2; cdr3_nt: TGTGCCACCAGTGATATCCGGGCCGACACCGGGGAGCTGTTTTTT; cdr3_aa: CATSDIRADTGELFF
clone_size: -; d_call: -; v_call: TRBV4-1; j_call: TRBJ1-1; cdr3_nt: TGCGCCAGCAGCCAAGTTTTTGGAACCTACACTGAAGCTTTCTTT; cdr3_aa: CASSQVFGTYTEAFF
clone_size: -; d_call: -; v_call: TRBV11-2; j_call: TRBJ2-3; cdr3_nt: TGTGCCAGCAGCTTAGGGTCCCATAGGGGGATTACAGATACGCAGTATTTT; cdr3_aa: CASSLGSHRGITDTQYF
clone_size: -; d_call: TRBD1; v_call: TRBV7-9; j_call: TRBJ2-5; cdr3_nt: TGTGCCAGCAGCTCGACGCTCCTACCGGGGACAGGGTCGAGGGAGACCCAGTACTTC; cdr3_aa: CASSSTLLPGTGSRETQYF
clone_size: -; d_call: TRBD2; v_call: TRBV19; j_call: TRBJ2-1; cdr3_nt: TGTGCCAGTAGGACTTTAGCGGGAGAGAGCAATGAGCAGTTCTTC; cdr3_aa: CASRTLAGESNEQFF
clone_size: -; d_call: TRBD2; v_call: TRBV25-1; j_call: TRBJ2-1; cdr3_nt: TGTGCCAGCAGTGAAGGGGCGGGGAGGGATGAGCAGTTCTTC; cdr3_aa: CASSEGAGRDEQFF
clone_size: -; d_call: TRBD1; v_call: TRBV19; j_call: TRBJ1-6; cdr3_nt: TGTGCCAGTAACCAGGACAGGGGAGGGACACCCCTCCACTTT; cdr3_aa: CASNQDRGGTPLHF
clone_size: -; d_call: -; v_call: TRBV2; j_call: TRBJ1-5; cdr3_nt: TGTGCCAGCAGTGTTGATGTGGGACGGGGGGATCAGCCCCAGCATTTT; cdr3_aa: CASSVDVGRGDQPQHF
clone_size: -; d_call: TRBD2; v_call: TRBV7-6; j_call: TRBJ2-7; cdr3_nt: TGTGCCAGCAGCCCGATAGCGGGAGCTCCGTACGAGCAGTACTTC; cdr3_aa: CASSPIAGAPYEQYF
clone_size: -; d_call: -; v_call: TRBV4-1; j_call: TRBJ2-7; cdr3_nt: TGCGCCAGCAGCCAGCTAGGGGTGGGCCTCTACGAGCAGTACTTC; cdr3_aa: CASSQLGVGLYEQYF
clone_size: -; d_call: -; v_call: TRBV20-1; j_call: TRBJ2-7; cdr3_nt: TGCAGTGCTACCTCGGAGGAGCAGTACTTC; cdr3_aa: CSATSEEQYF
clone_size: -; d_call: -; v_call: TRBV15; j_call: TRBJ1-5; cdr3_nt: TGTGCCACCAGCAGAGATAATAGGGTTGCAAGCAATCAGCCCCAGCATTTT; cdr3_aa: CATSRDNRVASNQPQHF
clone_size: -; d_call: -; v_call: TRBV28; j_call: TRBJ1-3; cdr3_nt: TGTGCCAGCAGTTTAAATCAAGGAGGGAACACCATATATTTT; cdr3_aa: CASSLNQGGNTIYF
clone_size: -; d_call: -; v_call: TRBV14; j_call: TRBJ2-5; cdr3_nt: TGTGCCAGCAGCCCCTCTCCCGAGACCCAGTACTTC; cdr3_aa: CASSPSPETQYF
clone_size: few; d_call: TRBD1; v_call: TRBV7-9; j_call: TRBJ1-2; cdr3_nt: TGTGCCAGCAGCTTGTCGGGACAGGGTCGGGGCTACACCTTC; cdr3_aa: CASSLSGQGRGYTF